These T cell receptor beta chains were read from a single sample in a study of regulatory T cells in long-lasting Graves disease. One entry per CDR3 protein, called by TCRdb with MiXCR from the multiplex PCR reads. The sample gives about 220,000 distinct CDR3 sequences, approximately 18% of which show up once; about 10% is in the top ten. The same data also went into a second study, on T cells in Graves' hyperthyroidism and ophthalmopathy.

Sequencing was performed on peripheral blood mononuclear cells (PBMCs), taken at new diagnosis, from a patient treated with antithyroid drugs. The source is a woman aged 25-40 years with Graves disease. The CDR3 runs from the conserved cysteine through the conserved F or W. D genes are given only for firm matches. Size tells how often a clone was seen (once, few, many) or the class of an expanded clone, and some rows leave it out.

D gene: NA
J gene: TRBJ1-2
clone size: many
V gene: TRBV7-8
CDR3 protein: CASSLDGITNYGYTF
CDR3 DNA: TGTGCCAGCAGCTTAGACGGAATTACTAACTATGGCTACACCTTC

D gene: NA
J gene: TRBJ1-2
clone size: NA
V gene: TRBV20-1
CDR3 protein: CSARTEFGYGYTF
CDR3 DNA: TGCAGTGCACGGACAGAGTTTGGCTATGGCTACACCTTC

D gene: TRBD2
J gene: TRBJ2-7
clone size: NA
V gene: TRBV20-1
CDR3 protein: CSAPGTRRYEQYF
CDR3 DNA: TGCAGTGCTCCCGGGACTAGACGTTACGAGCAGTACTTC

D gene: TRBD1
J gene: TRBJ2-1
clone size: NA
V gene: TRBV29-1
CDR3 protein: CSVDLGRGNEQFF
CDR3 DNA: TGCAGCGTTGATCTGGGCAGGGGGAATGAGCAGTTCTTC

D gene: NA
J gene: TRBJ2-7
clone size: many
V gene: TRBV27
CDR3 protein: CASSLKGGSSYEQYF
CDR3 DNA: TGTGCCAGCAGTTTAAAAGGGGGGAGCTCCTACGAGCAGTACTTC

D gene: NA
J gene: TRBJ2-7
clone size: many
V gene: TRBV6-1
CDR3 protein: CASRGAALSYEQYF
CDR3 DNA: TGTGCCAGCAGGGGAGCGGCCCTGTCCTACGAGCAGTACTTC

D gene: TRBD1
J gene: TRBJ2-7
clone size: many
V gene: TRBV6-2/TRBV6-3
CDR3 protein: CASTLRQGAYEQYF
CDR3 DNA: TGTGCCAGCACCCTTAGACAGGGGGCCTACGAGCAGTACTTC

D gene: NA
J gene: TRBJ2-1
clone size: NA
V gene: TRBV24-1
CDR3 protein: CATMSTSYNEQFF
CDR3 DNA: TGTGCCACCATGAGTACTAGTTACAATGAGCAGTTCTTC

D gene: NA
J gene: TRBJ1-3
clone size: NA
V gene: TRBV5-1
CDR3 protein: CASSPGHTSGNTIYF
CDR3 DNA: TGCGCCAGCAGCCCGGGACACACCTCTGGAAACACCATATATTTT

D gene: TRBD1
J gene: TRBJ1-5
clone size: few
V gene: TRBV12-3/TRBV12-4
CDR3 protein: CASSLWGQGGQPQHF
CDR3 DNA: TGTGCCAGCAGTTTATGGGGACAGGGAGGTCAGCCCCAGCATTTT

D gene: NA
J gene: TRBJ2-2
clone size: many
V gene: TRBV5-6
CDR3 protein: CASSLDGPGNTGELFF
CDR3 DNA: TGTGCCAGCAGCTTGGATGGGCCGGGCAACACCGGGGAGCTGTTTTTT

D gene: NA
J gene: TRBJ2-1
clone size: many
V gene: TRBV6-1
CDR3 protein: CASSELVDSRGEQFF
CDR3 DNA: TGTGCCAGCAGTGAATTGGTGGACAGTCGGGGTGAGCAGTTCTTC

D gene: TRBD2
J gene: TRBJ2-1
clone size: many
V gene: TRBV27
CDR3 protein: CASGTSGGLAYNEQFF
CDR3 DNA: TGTGCCAGCGGGACTAGCGGGGGCCTTGCCTACAATGAGCAGTTCTTC

D gene: NA
J gene: TRBJ2-7
clone size: few
V gene: TRBV12-3/TRBV12-4
CDR3 protein: CASSFGGGGYEQYF
CDR3 DNA: TGTGCCAGCAGTTTTGGCGGGGGCGGGTACGAGCAGTACTTC

D gene: TRBD2
J gene: TRBJ2-5
clone size: NA
V gene: TRBV9
CDR3 protein: CASSVRASGGAAETQYF
CDR3 DNA: TGTGCCAGCAGCGTAAGGGCTAGCGGGGGGGCCGCGGAGACCCAGTACTTC

D gene: NA
J gene: TRBJ1-1
clone size: many
V gene: TRBV6-1
CDR3 protein: CASSPVTLNTEAFF
CDR3 DNA: TGTGCCAGCAGCCCGGTTACATTGAACACTGAAGCTTTCTTT

D gene: NA
J gene: TRBJ1-4
clone size: many
V gene: TRBV28
CDR3 protein: CASSSGDRRREKLFF
CDR3 DNA: TGTGCCAGCAGTTCTGGCGACAGACGGCGTGAAAAACTGTTTTTT

D gene: NA
J gene: TRBJ1-5
clone size: many
V gene: TRBV2
CDR3 protein: CASFFSPAGGQPQHF
CDR3 DNA: TGTGCCAGCTTCTTCTCCCCGGCGGGTGGACAGCCCCAGCATTTT

D gene: TRBD2
J gene: TRBJ2-1
clone size: many
V gene: TRBV11-2
CDR3 protein: CASSLTLLAGGSEQFF
CDR3 DNA: TGTGCCAGCAGCCTCACCCTACTAGCGGGAGGGTCTGAGCAGTTCTTC

D gene: TRBD2
J gene: TRBJ2-3
clone size: many
V gene: TRBV20-1
CDR3 protein: CSATYGGITDTQYF
CDR3 DNA: TGCAGTGCTACCTACGGGGGGATCACAGATACGCAGTATTTT

D gene: TRBD2
J gene: TRBJ2-7
clone size: many
V gene: TRBV28
CDR3 protein: CASRMTSGRSYEQYF
CDR3 DNA: TGTGCCAGCAGAATGACTAGCGGGAGATCCTACGAGCAGTACTTC

D gene: NA
J gene: TRBJ1-3
clone size: many
V gene: TRBV6-2/TRBV6-3
CDR3 protein: CATKLDLSGNTIYF
CDR3 DNA: TGTGCCACCAAGTTGGATCTCTCTGGAAACACCATATATTTT

D gene: TRBD1
J gene: TRBJ1-1
clone size: NA
V gene: TRBV30
CDR3 protein: CAGGQGWTEAFF
CDR3 DNA: TGTGCCGGGGGACAGGGATGGACTGAAGCTTTCTTT

D gene: NA
J gene: TRBJ1-4
clone size: NA
V gene: TRBV4-1
CDR3 protein: CASGQGAGSRGPEKLFF
CDR3 DNA: TGCGCCAGCGGCCAAGGAGCAGGCAGCCGGGGACCGGAAAAACTGTTTTTT

D gene: NA
J gene: TRBJ1-1
clone size: few
V gene: TRBV15
CDR3 protein: CATSSLGLGNLNTEAFF
CDR3 DNA: TGTGCCACCAGCTCCTTGGGGCTTGGTAATCTGAACACTGAAGCTTTCTTT

D gene: NA
J gene: TRBJ2-7
clone size: few
V gene: TRBV5-1
CDR3 protein: CASSLGGHHEQYF
CDR3 DNA: TGCGCCAGCAGCTTGGGCGGGCACCACGAGCAGTACTTC

D gene: NA
J gene: TRBJ1-3
clone size: many
V gene: TRBV5-8
CDR3 protein: CASSMTWTPGNTIYF
CDR3 DNA: TGTGCCAGCAGCATGACCTGGACACCCGGAAACACCATATATTTT

D gene: TRBD2
J gene: TRBJ2-1
clone size: NA
V gene: TRBV2
CDR3 protein: CASSEEASGHIDNEQFF
CDR3 DNA: TGTGCCAGCAGTGAAGAGGCTAGCGGACATATCGACAATGAGCAGTTCTTC

D gene: NA
J gene: TRBJ2-7
clone size: many
V gene: TRBV18
CDR3 protein: CASSPPGGRTYEQYF
CDR3 DNA: TGTGCCAGCTCTCCCCCGGGTGGAAGGACCTACGAGCAGTACTTC

D gene: NA
J gene: TRBJ1-4
clone size: NA
V gene: TRBV29-1
CDR3 protein: CSVPNGEKLFF
CDR3 DNA: TGCAGCGTTCCGAACGGTGAAAAACTGTTTTTT

D gene: TRBD1
J gene: TRBJ1-4
clone size: NA
V gene: TRBV6-1
CDR3 protein: CASSGWTGTNEKLFF
CDR3 DNA: TGTGCCAGCAGTGGGTGGACAGGGACTAATGAAAAACTGTTTTTT

D gene: TRBD1
J gene: TRBJ2-6
clone size: NA
V gene: TRBV30
CDR3 protein: CAWSKRQGGDPSGANVLTF
CDR3 DNA: TGTGCCTGGTCGAAACGACAGGGGGGCGACCCCTCTGGGGCCAACGTCCTGACTTTC

D gene: NA
J gene: TRBJ2-3
clone size: many
V gene: TRBV2
CDR3 protein: CATRTSLLRTDTQYF
CDR3 DNA: TGTGCCACCCGAACTAGTCTTCTTCGCACAGATACGCAGTATTTT

D gene: NA
J gene: TRBJ1-6
clone size: NA
V gene: TRBV6-2/TRBV6-3
CDR3 protein: CASSELGRNSPLHF
CDR3 DNA: TGTGCCAGCAGTGAATTAGGCCGTAATTCACCCCTCCACTTT

D gene: TRBD2
J gene: TRBJ2-7
clone size: NA
V gene: TRBV7-2
CDR3 protein: CASSLVGAGGYEQYF
CDR3 DNA: TGTGCCAGCAGCTTAGTAGGGGCGGGAGGCTACGAGCAGTACTTC

D gene: TRBD2
J gene: TRBJ2-7
clone size: many
V gene: TRBV7-2
CDR3 protein: CASSLGLGYEQYF
CDR3 DNA: TGTGCCAGCAGCTTGGGACTAGGTTACGAGCAGTACTTC

D gene: NA
J gene: TRBJ1-1
clone size: NA
V gene: TRBV20-1
CDR3 protein: CSARGEGGGTEAFF
CDR3 DNA: TGCAGTGCTAGAGGGGAGGGAGGGGGCACTGAAGCTTTCTTT